This T cell receptor beta chain appears in the sequencing data of a study of Ad26.COV2.S vaccination and SARS-CoV-2 variants. Broader study findings: Estimates derived from TCR breadth and depth analyses may have underestimated total T cell responses. Vaccinees and placebo recipients showed similar non-spike TCR breadth.

TCRdb keeps only in-frame clones here, not all; method: immunoSEQ multiplex PCR. Of a few hundred thousand clones in the sample, about 88% were seen once. With regard to this clone: What it binds is not known.

The treatment denotes: roughly 18 received Ad26.COV2.S at low or high dose, single or two shots; 5 received placebo; per-sample allocation not given. Vaccine and placebo recipients were sampled on day 63 after the first injection. A Boston donor was an adult aged 18-55 years. This CDR3 is 13 amino acids long. Germline CDR1 reads ENHRY; CDR2 reads SYGVKD. V was clipped by 6 bases and J by 8 bases, with 16 bases between them. Sequenced material: peripheral blood, taken in a trial of Ad26.COV2.S vaccine versus placebo. This sequence was found in a person between 18 and 60 years old who received the Ad26.COV2.S COVID-19 vaccine or a placebo. The rearrangement uses TRBV10-3 and TRBJ1-2; no firm D call. The chain's CDR3 is CAISGSPPNGYTF. The CDR3 coding sequence is TGTGCCATCAGCGGCAGCCCCCCCAACGGCTACACCTTC.